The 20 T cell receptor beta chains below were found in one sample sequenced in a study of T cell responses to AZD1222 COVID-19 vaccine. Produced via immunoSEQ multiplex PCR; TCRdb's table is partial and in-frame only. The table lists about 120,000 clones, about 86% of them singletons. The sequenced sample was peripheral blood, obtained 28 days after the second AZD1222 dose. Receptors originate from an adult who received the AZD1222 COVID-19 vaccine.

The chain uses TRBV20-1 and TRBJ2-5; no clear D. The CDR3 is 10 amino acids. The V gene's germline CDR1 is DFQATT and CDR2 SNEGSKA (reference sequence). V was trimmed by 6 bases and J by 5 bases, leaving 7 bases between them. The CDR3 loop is CSALSETQYF. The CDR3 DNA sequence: TGCAGTGCACTTTCTGAGACCCAGTACTTC.

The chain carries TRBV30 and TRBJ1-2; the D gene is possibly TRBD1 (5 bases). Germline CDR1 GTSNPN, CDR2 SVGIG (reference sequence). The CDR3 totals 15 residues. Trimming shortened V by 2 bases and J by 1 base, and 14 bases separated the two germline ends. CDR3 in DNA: TGTGCCTGGAGTAGGGGCCCTAACCTTAACTATGGCTACACCTTC. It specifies CAWSRGPNLNYGYTF. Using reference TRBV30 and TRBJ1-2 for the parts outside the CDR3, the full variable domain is SQTIHQWPATLVQPVGSPLSLECTVEGTSNPNLYWYRQAAGRGLQLLFYSVGIGQISSEVPQNLSASRPQDRQFILSSKKLLLSDSGFYLCAWSRGPNLNYGYTFGSGTRLTVV.

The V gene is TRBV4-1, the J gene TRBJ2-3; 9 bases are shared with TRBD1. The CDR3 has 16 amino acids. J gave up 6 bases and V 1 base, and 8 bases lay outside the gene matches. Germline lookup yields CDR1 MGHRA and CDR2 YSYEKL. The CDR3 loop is CASSQVGTGYLDTQYF. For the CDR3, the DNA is TGCGCCAGCAGCCAAGTAGGGACAGGGTATTTGGATACGCAGTATTTT.

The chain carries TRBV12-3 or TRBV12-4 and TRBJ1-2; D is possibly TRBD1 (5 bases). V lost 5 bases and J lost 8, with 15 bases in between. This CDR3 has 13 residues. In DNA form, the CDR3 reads TGTGCCAGCAGTCCCTTCGACGGGGCGGGCTACACCTTC. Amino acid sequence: CASSPFDGAGYTF.

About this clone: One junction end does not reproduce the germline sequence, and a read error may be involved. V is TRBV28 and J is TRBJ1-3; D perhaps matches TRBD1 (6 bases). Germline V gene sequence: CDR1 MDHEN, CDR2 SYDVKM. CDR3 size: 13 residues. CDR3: CGTFHHSGNTIYF. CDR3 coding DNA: TGCGGGACATTTCACCACTCTGGAAACACCATATATTTT.

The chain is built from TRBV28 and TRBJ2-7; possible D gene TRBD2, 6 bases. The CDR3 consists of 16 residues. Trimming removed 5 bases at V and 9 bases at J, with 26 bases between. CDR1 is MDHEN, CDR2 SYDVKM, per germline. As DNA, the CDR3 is TGTGCCAGCAGTCACAAAACCGGGACTGCACTACGAGGGCAGTACTTC. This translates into CASSHKTGTALRGQYF.

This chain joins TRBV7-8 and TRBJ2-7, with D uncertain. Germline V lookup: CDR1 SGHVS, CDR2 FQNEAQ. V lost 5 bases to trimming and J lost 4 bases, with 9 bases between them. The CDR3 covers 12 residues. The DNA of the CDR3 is TGTGCCAGCAGCCCAACAGATTACGAGCAGTACTTC. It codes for CASSPTDYEQYF.

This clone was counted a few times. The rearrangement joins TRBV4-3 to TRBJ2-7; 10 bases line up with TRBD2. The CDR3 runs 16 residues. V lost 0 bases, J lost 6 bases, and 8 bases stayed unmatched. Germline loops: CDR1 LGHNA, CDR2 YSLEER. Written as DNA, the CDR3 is TGCGCCAGCAGCCAAGATCGAGCGGGGGGGCTTGGCGAGCAGTACTTC. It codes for CASSQDRAGGLGEQYF.

CDR3 sequence: CASSLVTGHEQFF. CDR3 DNA sequence: TGTGCCAGCAGCTTAGTAACCGGCCATGAGCAGTTCTTC. The rearrangement joins TRBV7-8 to TRBJ2-1; D is undetermined. The CDR3 consists of 13 residues. The germline V and J ends were trimmed by 1 base and 8 bases, with 9 bases remaining between them. Germline-derived CDR1 and CDR2 are SGHVS and FQNEAQ. The full variable domain, in which reference TRBV7-8 and TRBJ2-1 provide the parts outside the CDR3, is GAGVSQSPRYKVAKRGQDVALRCDPISGHVSLFWYQQALGQGPEFLTYFQNEAQLDKSGLPSDRFFAERPEGSVSTLKIQRTQQEDSAVYLCASSLVTGHEQFFGPGTRLTVL.

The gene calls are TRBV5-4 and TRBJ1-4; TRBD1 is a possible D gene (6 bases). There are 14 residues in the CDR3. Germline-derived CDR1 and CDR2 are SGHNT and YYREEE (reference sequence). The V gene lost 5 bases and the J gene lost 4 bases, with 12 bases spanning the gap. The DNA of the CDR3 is TGTGCCAGCAGTTTAGGACAGTATAATGAAAAACTGTTTTTT. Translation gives CASSLGQYNEKLFF.

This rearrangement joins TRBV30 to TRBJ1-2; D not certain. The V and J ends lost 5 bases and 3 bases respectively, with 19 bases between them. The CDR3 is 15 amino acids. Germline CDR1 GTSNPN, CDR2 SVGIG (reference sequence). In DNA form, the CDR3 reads TGTGCCTGGGAGGGATCTAAAGGGTTCCACTATGGCTACACCTTC. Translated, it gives CAWEGSKGFHYGYTF.

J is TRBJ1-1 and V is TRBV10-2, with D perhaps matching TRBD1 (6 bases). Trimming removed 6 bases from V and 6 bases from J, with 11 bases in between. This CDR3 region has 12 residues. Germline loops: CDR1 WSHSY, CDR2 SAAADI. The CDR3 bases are TGCGCCAGCAGAGGGACACAACCTGAAGCTTTCTTT. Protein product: CASRGTQPEAFF.

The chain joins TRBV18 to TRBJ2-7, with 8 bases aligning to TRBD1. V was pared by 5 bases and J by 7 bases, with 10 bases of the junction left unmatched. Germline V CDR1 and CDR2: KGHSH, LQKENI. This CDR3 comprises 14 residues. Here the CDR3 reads CASSAGQGEWEQYF. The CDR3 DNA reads TGTGCCAGCTCAGCCGGACAGGGTGAATGGGAGCAGTACTTC.

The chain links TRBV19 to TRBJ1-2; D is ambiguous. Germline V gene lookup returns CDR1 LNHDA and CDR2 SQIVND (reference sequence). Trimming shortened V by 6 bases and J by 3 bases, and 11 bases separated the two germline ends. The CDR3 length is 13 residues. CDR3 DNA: TGTGCCAGTAGATTGGTGTTCGACTATGGCTACACCTTC. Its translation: CASRLVFDYGYTF.

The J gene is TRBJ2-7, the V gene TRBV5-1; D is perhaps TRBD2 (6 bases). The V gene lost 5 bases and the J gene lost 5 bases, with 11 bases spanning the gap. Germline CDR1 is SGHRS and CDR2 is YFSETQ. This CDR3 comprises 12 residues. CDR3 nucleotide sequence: TGCGCCAGCAGTCTGGAGGGACACGAGCAGTACTTC. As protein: CASSLEGHEQYF.

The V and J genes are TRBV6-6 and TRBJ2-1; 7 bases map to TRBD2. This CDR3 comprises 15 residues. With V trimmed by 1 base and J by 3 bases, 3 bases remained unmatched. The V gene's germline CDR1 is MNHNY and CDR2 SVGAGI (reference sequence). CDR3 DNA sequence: TGTGCCAGCAGTTACTTGGGCGGGGGCTACAATGAGCAGTTCTTC. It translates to CASSYLGGGYNEQFF.

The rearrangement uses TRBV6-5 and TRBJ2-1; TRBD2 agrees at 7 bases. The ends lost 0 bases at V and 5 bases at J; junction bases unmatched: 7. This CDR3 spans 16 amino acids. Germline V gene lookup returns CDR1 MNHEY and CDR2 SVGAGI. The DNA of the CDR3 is TGTGCCAGCAGTTACTCGGGAGGGCTAGTAAACAATGAGCAGTTCTTC. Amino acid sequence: CASSYSGGLVNNEQFF.

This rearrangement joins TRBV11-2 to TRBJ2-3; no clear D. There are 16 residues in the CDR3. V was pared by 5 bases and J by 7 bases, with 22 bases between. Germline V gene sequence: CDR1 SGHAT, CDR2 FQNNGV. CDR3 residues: CASSPLLVGRRYTQYF. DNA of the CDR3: TGTGCCAGCAGCCCACTTCTGGTGGGCCGCCGTTATACGCAGTATTTT.

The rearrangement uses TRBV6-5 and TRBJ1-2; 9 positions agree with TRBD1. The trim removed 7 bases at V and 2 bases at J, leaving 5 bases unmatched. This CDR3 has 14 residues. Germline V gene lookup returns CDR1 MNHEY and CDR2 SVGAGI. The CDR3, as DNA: TGTGCCAGCACCACCGGACAGGGGAACTATGGCTACACCTTC. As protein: CASTTGQGNYGYTF.

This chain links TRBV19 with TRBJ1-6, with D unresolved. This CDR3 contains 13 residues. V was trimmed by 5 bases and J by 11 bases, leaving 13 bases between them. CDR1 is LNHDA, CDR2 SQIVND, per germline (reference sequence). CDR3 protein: CASSPGMSAPLHF. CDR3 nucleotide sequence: TGTGCCAGTAGTCCGGGCATGTCAGCACCCCTCCACTTT.